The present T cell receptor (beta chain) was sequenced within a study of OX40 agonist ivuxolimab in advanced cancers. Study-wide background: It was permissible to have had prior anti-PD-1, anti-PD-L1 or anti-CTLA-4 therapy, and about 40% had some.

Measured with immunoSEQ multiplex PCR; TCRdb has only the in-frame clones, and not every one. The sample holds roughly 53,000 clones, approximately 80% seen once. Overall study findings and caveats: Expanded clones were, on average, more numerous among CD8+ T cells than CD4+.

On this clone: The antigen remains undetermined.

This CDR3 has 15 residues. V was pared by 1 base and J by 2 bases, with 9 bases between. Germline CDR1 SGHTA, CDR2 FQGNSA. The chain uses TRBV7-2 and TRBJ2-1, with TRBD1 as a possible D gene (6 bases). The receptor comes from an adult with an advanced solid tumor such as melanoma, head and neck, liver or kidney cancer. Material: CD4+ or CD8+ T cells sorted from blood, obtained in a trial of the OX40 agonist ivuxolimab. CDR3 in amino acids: CASSLGGGAYNEQFF. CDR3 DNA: TGTGCCAGCAGCTTAGGAGGGGGTGCCTACAATGAGCAGTTCTTC.